These 8 T cell receptor beta chains were all obtained from the same sample, sequenced in a study of tumor-infiltrating lymphocytes in primary liver carcinoma. Starting material of 500 to 600 ng total RNA yielded TCR beta cDNA via a constant-region primer. Researchers made the TCR beta libraries by running three nested multiplex PCR rounds with slightly modified ARM-PCR. The opening two PCR rounds, about 11 cycles each, paired TRBV1-TRBV30 forward primers with a C-beta reverse primer. TCRdb re-called the multiplex PCR reads with MiXCR, one entry per CDR3 protein. This sample has 330,000 or so distinct CDR3 sequences, with less than 75% found just once. Unsorted whole blood yielded the blood RNA, and germline DNA was also extracted. Source material: peripheral blood. The receptors derive from a man between 35 and 55 years old with primary liver carcinoma and hepatitis B virus infection.

About this clonotype itself: The CDR3 does not close with the conserved phenylalanine or tryptophan, likely indicating a read error. The limits of the CDR3 on the DNA are not certain, so only TCRdb's listed CDR3 is given. The rearrangement joins TRBV6-5 to TRBJ1-1; the table names TRBD1, a call not compared with the DNA. The CDR3 region is 14 residues in length, termini included. CDR1 is MNHEY, CDR2 SVGAGI, per germline. CDR3 in amino acids: CASSYAGGRAEAFL.

In the case of this clonotype: A much larger clone is a single base away; this may be a read error. The J gene is TRBJ2-5, the V gene TRBV6-2 or TRBV6-3; D unresolved. The CDR3 runs to 15 residues. Germline V gene data show CDR1 as MNHEY and CDR2 as SVGEGT. CDR3 bases: TGTGCCGGCAGCACTGGACGCGCGGCCCCAGGGACCCAGTACTTC. Residues: CAGSTGRAAPGTQYF.

This clonotype occurred a few times. A single base separates this from a much larger clone, so it may be a read error. The CDR3 reads CASSRASGNTDTQYF. CDR3 nucleotides: TGCGCCAGCAGCCGGGCTAGCGGGAACACAGATACGCAGTATTTT. This chain links TRBV4-1 with TRBJ2-3, with TRBD2 identical over 9 bases. CDR3 size: 15 residues. The ends lost 4 bases at V and 2 bases at J; junction bases unmatched: 4. Germline V gives CDR1 MGHRA, CDR2 YSYEKL.

In DNA, the CDR3 is TGTGCCAACAGTAGAATACCTCCCGGATTCTGGGATAAGGCAGAGACCCAGTACTTC. It specifies CANSRIPPGFWDKAETQYF. The V and J genes are TRBV11-2 and TRBJ2-5; D remains unclear. The germline gives CDR1 SGHAT, CDR2 FQNNGV. V lost 10 bases and J lost 4, with 34 bases in between. The CDR3 runs to 19 residues.

To note about this clonotype: One base away lies a much larger clone, so this may be a sequencing read error. The chain couples TRBV6-5 to TRBJ2-6; D is perhaps TRBD2 (6 bases). CDR1 is MNHEY and CDR2 is SVGAGI in the germline V gene. The CDR3 sequence is 15 residues long. Trimming stripped 6 bases from V and 3 bases from J, with 12 bases between. CDR3 in amino acids: CASSGGGDGANVLTF. Written as DNA, the CDR3 is TGTGCCAGCAGCGGAGGAGGGGATGGGGCCAACGTCCTGACTTTC.

As DNA, the CDR3 is TGCAGCTCAGAACAGGGGGTGGGTGAGCAGTTCTTC. Its protein product is CSSEQGVGEQFF. The genes are TRBV29-1 and TRBJ2-1, with 8 positions matching TRBD1. The trim removed 8 bases at V and 9 bases at J, leaving 9 bases unmatched. From germline, CDR1 is SQVTM and CDR2 ANQGSEA. The length of the CDR3 is 12 residues.

As to this clonotype: At one end the junction does not follow the germline gene, possibly because of a read error. This CDR3 reads CANSQQQGMNTKAFF. Here the CDR3 DNA reads TGCGCCAACAGCCAACAGCAGGGAATGAACACTAAAGCGTTCTTT. This chain connects TRBV4-3 to TRBJ1-1, with D perhaps TRBD1 (5 bases). This CDR3 spans 15 amino acids. CDR1 is LGHNA, CDR2 YSLEER, per germline.

V is TRBV11-1 and J is TRBJ2-7, with TRBD1 matching over 7 bases. Per germline, CDR1 SGHAT and CDR2 FQDESV (reference sequence). The junction had 13 bases not matched to a gene; V was cut back by 4 bases and J by 13 bases. This CDR3 comprises 13 residues. The DNA of the CDR3 is TGTGCCAGCAGCTCCACAGGGGTTCGCGAGCGTTACTTC. Its translation is CASSSTGVRERYF.